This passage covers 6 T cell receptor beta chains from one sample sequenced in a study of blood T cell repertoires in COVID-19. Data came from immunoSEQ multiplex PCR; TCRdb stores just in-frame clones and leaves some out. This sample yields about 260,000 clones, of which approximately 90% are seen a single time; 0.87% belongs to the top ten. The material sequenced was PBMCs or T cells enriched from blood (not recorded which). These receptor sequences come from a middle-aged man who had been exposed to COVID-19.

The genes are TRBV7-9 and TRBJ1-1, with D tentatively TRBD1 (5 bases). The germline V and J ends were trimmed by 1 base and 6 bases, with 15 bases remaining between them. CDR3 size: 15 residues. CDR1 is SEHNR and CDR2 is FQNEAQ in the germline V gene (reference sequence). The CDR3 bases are TGTGCCAGCAGCTTAGAAACAGGAGGGGTCCCTGAAGCTTTCTTT. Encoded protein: CASSLETGGVPEAFF.

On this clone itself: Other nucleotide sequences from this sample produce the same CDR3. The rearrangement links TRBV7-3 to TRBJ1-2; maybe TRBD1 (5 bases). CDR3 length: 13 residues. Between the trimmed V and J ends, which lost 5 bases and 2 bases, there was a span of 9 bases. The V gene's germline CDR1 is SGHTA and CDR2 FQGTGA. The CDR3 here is CASSADSNYGYTF. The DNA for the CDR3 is TGTGCCAGCAGCGCTGACAGCAACTATGGCTACACCTTC.

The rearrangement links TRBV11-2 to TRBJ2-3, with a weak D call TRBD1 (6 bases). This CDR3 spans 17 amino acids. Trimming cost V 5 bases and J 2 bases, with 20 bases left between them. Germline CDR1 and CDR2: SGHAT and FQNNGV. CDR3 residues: CASSLPGHNKPTDTQYF. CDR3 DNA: TGTGCCAGCAGCCTTCCGGGACACAACAAGCCCACAGATACGCAGTATTTT.

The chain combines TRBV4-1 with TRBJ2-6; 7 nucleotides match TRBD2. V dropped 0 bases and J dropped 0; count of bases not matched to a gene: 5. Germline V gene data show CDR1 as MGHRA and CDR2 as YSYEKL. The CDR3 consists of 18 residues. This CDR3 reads CASSQDRAGTSGANVLTF. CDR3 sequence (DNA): TGCGCCAGCAGCCAAGACCGAGCGGGGACCTCTGGGGCCAACGTCCTGACTTTC.

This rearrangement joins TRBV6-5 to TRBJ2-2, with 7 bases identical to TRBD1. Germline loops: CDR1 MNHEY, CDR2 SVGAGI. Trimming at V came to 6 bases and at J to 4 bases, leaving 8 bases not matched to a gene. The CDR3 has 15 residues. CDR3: CASSLGTAVTGELFF. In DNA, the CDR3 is TGTGCCAGCAGCCTCGGGACAGCAGTCACCGGGGAGCTGTTTTTT.

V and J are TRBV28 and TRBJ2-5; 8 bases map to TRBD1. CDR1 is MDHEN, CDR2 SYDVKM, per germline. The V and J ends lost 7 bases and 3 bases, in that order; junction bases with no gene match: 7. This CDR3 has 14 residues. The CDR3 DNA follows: TGTGCCAGCACCGCGGGACAGGCCAAAGAGACCCAGTACTTC. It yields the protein CASTAGQAKETQYF.